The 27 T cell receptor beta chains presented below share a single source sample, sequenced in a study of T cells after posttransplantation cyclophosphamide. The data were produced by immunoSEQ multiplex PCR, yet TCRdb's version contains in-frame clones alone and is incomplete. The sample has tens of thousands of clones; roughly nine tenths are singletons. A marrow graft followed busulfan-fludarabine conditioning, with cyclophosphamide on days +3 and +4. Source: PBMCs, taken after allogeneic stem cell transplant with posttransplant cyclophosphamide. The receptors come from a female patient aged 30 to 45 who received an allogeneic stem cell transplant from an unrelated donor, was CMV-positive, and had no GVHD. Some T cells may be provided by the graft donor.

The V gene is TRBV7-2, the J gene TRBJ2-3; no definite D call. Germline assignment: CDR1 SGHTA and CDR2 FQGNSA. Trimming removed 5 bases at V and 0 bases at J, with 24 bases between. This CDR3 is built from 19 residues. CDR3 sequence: CASSPRVAVATPSTDTQYF. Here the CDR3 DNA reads TGTGCCAGCAGCCCCCGGGTTGCCGTAGCCACCCCTAGCACAGATACGCAGTATTTT.

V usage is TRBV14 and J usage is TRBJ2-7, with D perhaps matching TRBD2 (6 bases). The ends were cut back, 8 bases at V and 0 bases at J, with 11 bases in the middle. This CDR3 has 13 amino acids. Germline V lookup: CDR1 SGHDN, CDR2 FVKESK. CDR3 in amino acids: CASSSGSSYEQYF. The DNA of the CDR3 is TGTGCCAGCTCGTCCGGGAGCTCCTACGAGCAGTACTTC.

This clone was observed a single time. This CDR3 reads CASLDRGYGNTIYF. The CDR3 bases are TGTGCCAGCCTGGACAGGGGTTATGGAAACACCATATATTTT. The chain employs TRBV5-4 and TRBJ1-3; TRBD1 agrees at 9 bases. The CDR3 is made up of 14 amino acids. V dropped 7 bases and J dropped 3; count of bases not matched to a gene: 5. Looked up from germline, CDR1 is SGHNT and CDR2 is YYREEE (reference sequence).

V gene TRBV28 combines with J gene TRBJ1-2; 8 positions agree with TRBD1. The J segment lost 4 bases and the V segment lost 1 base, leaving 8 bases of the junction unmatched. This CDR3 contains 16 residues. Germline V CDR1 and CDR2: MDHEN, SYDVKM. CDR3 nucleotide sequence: TGTGCCAGCAGTTTATACCCGTCGACAGGGGCCTATGGCTACACCTTC. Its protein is CASSLYPSTGAYGYTF.

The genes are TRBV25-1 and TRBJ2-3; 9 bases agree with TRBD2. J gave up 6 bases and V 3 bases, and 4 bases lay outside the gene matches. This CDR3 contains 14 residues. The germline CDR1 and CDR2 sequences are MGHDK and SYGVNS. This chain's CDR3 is CASSEGGGADTQYF. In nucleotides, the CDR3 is TGTGCCAGCAGTGAGGGCGGGGGGGCTGATACGCAGTATTTT.

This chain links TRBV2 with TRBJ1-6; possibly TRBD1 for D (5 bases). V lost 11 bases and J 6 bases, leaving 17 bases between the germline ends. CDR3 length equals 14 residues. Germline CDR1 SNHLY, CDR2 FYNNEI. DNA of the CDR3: TGTGCCTGGACGGGGACTGGGATTAATTCACCCCTCCACTTT. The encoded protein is CAWTGTGINSPLHF.

The CDR3 is CASRLVGRPGEQYF. In nucleotides, the CDR3 is TGTGCCAGCAGACTCGTCGGAAGACCGGGTGAGCAGTACTTC. The V call is TRBV27, the J call TRBJ2-7; D is undetermined. The length of the CDR3 is 14 residues. Germline V lookup: CDR1 MNHEY, CDR2 SMNVEV (reference sequence). Trimming took 6 bases from V and 7 from J, leaving 19 bases between them.

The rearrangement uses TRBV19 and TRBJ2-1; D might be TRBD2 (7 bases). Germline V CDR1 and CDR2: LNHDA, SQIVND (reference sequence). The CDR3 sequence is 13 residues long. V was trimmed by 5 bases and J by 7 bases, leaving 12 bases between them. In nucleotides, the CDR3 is TGTGCCAGTAGTGGGGGGGGCCTGAATGAGCAGTTCTTC. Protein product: CASSGGGLNEQFF.

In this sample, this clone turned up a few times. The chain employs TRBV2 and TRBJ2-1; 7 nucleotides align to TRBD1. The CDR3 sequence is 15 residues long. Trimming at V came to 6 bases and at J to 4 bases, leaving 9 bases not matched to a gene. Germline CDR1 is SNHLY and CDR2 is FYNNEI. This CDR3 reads CASSSGTATYNEQFF. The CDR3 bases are TGTGCCAGCAGCTCCGGGACAGCCACTTACAATGAGCAGTTCTTC.

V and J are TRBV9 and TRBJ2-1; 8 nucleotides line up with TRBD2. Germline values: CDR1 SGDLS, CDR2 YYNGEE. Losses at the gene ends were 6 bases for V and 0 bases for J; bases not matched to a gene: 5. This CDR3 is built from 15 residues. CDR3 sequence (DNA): TGTGCCAGCAACGGGGGGGCAAGCTCCTACAATGAGCAGTTCTTC. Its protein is CASNGGASSYNEQFF.

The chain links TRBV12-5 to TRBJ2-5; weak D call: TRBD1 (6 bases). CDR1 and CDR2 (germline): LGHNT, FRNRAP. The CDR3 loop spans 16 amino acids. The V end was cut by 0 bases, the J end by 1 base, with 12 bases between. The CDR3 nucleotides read TGTGCTAGTGGTTTGGTAGTTGGGGGCCTCCAAGAGACCCAGTACTTC. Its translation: CASGLVVGGLQETQYF. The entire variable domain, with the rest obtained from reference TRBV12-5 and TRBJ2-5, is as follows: DARVTQTPRHKVTEMGQEVTMRCQPILGHNTVFWYRQTMMQGLELLAYFRNRAPLDDSGMPKDRFSAEMPDATLATLKIQPSEPRDSAVYFCASGLVVGGLQETQYFGPGTRLLVL.

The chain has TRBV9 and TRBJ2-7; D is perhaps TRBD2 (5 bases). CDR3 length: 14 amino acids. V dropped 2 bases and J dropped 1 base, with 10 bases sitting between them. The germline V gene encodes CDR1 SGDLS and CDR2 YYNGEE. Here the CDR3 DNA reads TGTGCCAGCAGCGTTTCCGGGGAGTCCTACGAGCAGTACTTC. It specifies CASSVSGESYEQYF. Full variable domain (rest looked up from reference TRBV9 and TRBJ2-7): DSGVTQTPKHLITATGQRVTLRCSPRSGDLSVYWYQQSLDQGLQFLIQYYNGEERAKGNILERFSAQQFPDLHSELNLSSLELGDSALYFCASSVSGESYEQYFGPGTRLTVT.

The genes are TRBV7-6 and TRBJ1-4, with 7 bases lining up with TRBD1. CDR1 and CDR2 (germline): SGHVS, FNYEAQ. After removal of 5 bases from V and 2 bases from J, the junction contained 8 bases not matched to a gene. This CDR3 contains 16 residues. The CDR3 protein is CASSDSYRGTNEKLFF. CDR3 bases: TGTGCCAGCAGCGACTCCTACAGGGGCACTAATGAAAAACTGTTTTTT.

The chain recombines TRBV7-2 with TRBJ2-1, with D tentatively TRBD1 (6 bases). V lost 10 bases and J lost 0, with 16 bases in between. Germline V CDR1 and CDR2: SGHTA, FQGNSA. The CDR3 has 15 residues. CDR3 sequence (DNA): TGTGCCAACTACCCGGGACATCTCTCCTACAATGAGCAGTTCTTC. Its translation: CANYPGHLSYNEQFF.

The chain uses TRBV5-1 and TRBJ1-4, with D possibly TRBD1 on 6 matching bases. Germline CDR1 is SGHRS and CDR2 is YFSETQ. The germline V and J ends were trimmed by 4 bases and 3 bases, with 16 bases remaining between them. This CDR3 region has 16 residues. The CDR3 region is CASSPEGGLANEKLFF. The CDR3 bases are TGCGCCAGCAGCCCCGAGGGGGGGCTAGCTAATGAAAAACTGTTTTTT.

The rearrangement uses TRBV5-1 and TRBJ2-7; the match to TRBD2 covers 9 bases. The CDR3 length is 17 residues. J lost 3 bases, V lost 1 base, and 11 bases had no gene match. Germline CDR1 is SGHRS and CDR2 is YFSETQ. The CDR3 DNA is TGCGCCAGCAGCTTGACTAGCGGGCGTTTAGGTTTCTACGAGCAGTACTTC. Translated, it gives CASSLTSGRLGFYEQYF.

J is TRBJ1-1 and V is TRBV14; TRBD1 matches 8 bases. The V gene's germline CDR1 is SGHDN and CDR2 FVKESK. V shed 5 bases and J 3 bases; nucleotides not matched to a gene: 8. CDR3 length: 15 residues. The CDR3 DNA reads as TGTGCCAGCAGCTCCGCCAGGACAGGGTACACTGAAGCTTTCTTT. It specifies CASSSARTGYTEAFF.

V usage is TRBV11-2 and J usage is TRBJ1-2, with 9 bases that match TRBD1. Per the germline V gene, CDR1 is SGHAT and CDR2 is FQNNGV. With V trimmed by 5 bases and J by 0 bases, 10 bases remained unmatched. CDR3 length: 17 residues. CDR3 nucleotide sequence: TGTGCCAGCAGCCCGAGCGGAAGACAGGGGGCTAACTATGGCTACACCTTC. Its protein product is CASSPSGRQGANYGYTF.

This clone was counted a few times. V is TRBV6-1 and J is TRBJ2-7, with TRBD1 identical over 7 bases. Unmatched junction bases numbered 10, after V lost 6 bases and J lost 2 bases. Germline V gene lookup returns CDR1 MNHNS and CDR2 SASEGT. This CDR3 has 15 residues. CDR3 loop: CASRRARDRAYEQYF. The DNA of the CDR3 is TGTGCCAGCAGACGGGCCCGGGACAGAGCCTACGAGCAGTACTTC.

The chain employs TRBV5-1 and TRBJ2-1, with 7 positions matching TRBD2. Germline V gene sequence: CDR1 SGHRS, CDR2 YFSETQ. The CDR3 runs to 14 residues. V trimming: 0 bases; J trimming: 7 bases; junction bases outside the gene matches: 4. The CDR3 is CASSLDSGGNEQFF. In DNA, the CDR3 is TGCGCCAGCAGCTTGGATTCGGGAGGAAATGAGCAGTTCTTC. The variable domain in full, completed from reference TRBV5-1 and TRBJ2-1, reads KAGVTQTPRYLIKTRGQQVTLSCSPISGHRSVSWYQQTPGQGLQFLFEYFSETQRNKGNFPGRFSGRQFSNSRSEMNVSTLELGDSALYLCASSLDSGGNEQFFGPGTRLTVL.

CDR3 nucleotides: TGTGCCAGTAGAGGACTAGCGACTAGCACAGATACGCAGTATTTT. As protein: CASRGLATSTDTQYF. This chain links TRBV19 with TRBJ2-3, with 9 bases lining up with TRBD2. CDR3 length equals 15 residues. Germline V lookup: CDR1 LNHDA, CDR2 SQIVND (reference sequence). V lost 6 bases and J lost 0; bases outside the gene matches: 4. The full variable domain, rest sourced from reference TRBV19 and TRBJ2-3, is DGGITQSPKYLFRKEGQNVTLSCEQNLNHDAMYWYRQDPGQGLRLIYYSQIVNDFQKGDIAEGYSVSREKKESFPLTVTSAQKNPTAFYLCASRGLATSTDTQYFGPGTRLTVL.

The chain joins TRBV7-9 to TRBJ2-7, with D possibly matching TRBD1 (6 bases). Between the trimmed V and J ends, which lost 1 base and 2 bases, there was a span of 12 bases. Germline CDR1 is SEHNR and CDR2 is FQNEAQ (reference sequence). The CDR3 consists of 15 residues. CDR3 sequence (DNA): TGTGCCAGCAGCTTAGTCCAGGGGCGCCCCTACGAGCAGTACTTC. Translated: CASSLVQGRPYEQYF.

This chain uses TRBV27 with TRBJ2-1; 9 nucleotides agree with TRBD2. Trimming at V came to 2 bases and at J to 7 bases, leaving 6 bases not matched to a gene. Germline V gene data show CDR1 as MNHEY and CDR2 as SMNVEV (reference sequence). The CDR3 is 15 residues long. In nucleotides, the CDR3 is TGTGCCAGCAGTTTAGGGCCTAGCGGGGTGAATGAGCAGTTCTTC. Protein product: CASSLGPSGVNEQFF.

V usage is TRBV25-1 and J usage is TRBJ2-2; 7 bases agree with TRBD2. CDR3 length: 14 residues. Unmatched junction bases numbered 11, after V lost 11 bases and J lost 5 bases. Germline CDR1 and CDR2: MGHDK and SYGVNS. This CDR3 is CARQPGRGTGELFF. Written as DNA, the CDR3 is TGTGCCCGCCAACCAGGGCGGGGGACCGGGGAGCTGTTTTTT.

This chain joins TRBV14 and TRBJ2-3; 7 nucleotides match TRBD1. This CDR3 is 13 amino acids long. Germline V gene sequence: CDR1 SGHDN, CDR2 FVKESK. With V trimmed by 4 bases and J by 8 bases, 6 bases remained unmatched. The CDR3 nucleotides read TGTGCCAGCAGCCCGACAGGGACGGTTACGCAGTATTTT. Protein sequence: CASSPTGTVTQYF.

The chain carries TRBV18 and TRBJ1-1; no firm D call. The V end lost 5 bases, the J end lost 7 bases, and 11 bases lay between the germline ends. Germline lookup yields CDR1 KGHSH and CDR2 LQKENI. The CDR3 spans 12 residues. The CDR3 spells CASSFGKHEAFF. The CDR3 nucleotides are TGTGCCAGCTCATTTGGTAAGCATGAAGCTTTCTTT. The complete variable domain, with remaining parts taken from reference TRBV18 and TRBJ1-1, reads NAGVMQNPRHLVRRRGQEARLRCSPMKGHSHVYWYRQLPEEGLKFMVYLQKENIIDESGMPKERFSAEFPKEGPSILRIQQVVRGDSAAYFCASSFGKHEAFFGQGTRLTVV.

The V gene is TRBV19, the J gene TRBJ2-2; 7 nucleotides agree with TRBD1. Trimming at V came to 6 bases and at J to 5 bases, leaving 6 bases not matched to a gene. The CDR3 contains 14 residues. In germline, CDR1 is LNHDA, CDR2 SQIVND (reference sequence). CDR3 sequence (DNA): TGTGCCAGTAGGCCGGGACAGCCTACCGGGGAGCTGTTTTTT. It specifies CASRPGQPTGELFF.